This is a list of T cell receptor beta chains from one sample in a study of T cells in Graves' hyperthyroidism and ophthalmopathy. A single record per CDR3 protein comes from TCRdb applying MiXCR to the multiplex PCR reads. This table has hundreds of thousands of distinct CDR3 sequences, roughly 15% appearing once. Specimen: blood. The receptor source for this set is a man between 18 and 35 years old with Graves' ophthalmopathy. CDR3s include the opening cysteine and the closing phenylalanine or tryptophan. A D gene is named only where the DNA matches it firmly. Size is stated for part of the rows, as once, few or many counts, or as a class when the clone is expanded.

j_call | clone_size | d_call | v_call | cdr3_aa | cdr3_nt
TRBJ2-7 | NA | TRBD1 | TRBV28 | CASSSGQGTPYEQYF | TGTGCCAGCAGTTCCGGACAGGGAACGCCCTACGAGCAGTACTTC
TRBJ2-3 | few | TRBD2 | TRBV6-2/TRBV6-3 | CASILTSGGTYTQYF | TGTGCCAGCATTCTAACTAGCGGGGGAACTTATACGCAGTATTTT
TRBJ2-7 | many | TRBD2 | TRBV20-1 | CSAVGPGRLLAGRGYEQYF | TGCAGTGCCGTAGGTCCCGGAAGATTACTAGCGGGAAGAGGTTACGAGCAGTACTTC
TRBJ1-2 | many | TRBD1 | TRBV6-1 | CASSDPLGQHIYGYTF | TGTGCCAGCAGTGACCCCCTGGGACAGCACATCTATGGCTACACCTTC
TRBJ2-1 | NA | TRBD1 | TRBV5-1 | CASSQQGSYNEQFF | TGCGCCAGCAGTCAACAGGGGTCCTACAATGAGCAGTTCTTC
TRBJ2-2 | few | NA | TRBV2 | CASSKLTGNTGELFF | TGTGCCAGCAGTAAATTAACAGGGAACACCGGGGAGCTGTTTTTT
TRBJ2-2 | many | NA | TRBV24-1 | CATSDPHDGAGELFF | TGTGCCACCAGTGATCCACACGATGGGGCCGGGGAGCTGTTTTTT
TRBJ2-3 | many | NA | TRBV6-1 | CAAGADTQYF | TGTGCGGCAGGCGCAGATACGCAGTATTTT
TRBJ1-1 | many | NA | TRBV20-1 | CSVPGPTNTEAFF | TGCAGTGTCCCAGGACCGACGAACACTGAAGCTTTCTTT
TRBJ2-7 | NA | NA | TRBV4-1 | CASSRFAGTLYEQYF | TGCGCCAGCAGCCGTTTCGCCGGGACACTCTACGAGCAGTACTTC
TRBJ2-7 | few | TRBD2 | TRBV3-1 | CASSHPWTSGRGGWGYEQYF | TGTGCCAGCAGCCACCCCTGGACTAGCGGGAGAGGAGGATGGGGCTACGAGCAGTACTTC
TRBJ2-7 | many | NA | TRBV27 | CASSLLGGSPYEQYF | TGTGCCAGCAGTTTGTTAGGCGGATCCCCCTACGAGCAGTACTTC
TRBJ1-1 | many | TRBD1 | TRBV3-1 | CASSEGDRRTEAFF | TGTGCCAGCAGCGAAGGGGACAGGAGGACTGAAGCTTTCTTT
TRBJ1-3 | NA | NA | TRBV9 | CASSPVVGSGNTIYF | TGTGCCAGCAGCCCCGTGGTGGGCTCTGGAAACACCATATATTTT
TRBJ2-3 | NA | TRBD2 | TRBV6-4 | CASSDSRGGGDTQYF | TGTGCCAGCAGTGACTCGCGGGGGGGCGGGGATACGCAGTATTTT
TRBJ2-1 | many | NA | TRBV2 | CASSYHGTGNEQFF | TGTGCCAGCAGCTACCACGGGACTGGCAATGAGCAGTTCTTC
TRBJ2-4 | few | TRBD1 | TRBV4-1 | CASSPPDRGYIQYF | TGCGCCAGCAGCCCTCCGGACAGGGGTTACATTCAGTACTTC
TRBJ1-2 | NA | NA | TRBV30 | CAWSLGRGGRSGYTF | TGTGCCTGGAGTCTCGGTCGGGGGGGCAGGAGTGGCTACACCTTC
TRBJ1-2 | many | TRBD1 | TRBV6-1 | CASSIIPQGLSGYTF | TGTGCCAGCAGTATCATTCCACAGGGGCTAAGTGGCTACACCTTC
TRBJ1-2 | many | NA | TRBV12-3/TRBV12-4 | CASSRTGYGYTF | TGTGCCAGCAGTCGTACGGGCTATGGCTACACCTTC
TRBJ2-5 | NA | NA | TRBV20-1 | CSARDTTGPAETQYF | TGCAGTGCTAGAGATACTACAGGTCCAGCAGAGACCCAGTACTTC
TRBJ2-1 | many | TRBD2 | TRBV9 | CASSVSGTSGSGALHEQFF | TGTGCCAGCAGCGTATCCGGGACTAGCGGGAGTGGGGCGTTACATGAGCAGTTCTTC
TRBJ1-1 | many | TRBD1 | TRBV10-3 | CAIKETGETEAFF | TGTGCCATCAAGGAGACAGGGGAGACTGAAGCTTTCTTT
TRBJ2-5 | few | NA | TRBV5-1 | CASSRGMETQYF | TGCGCCAGCAGTCGGGGGATGGAGACCCAGTACTTC
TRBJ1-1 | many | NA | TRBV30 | CAWSSKGVLNTEAFF | TGTGCCTGGAGTTCCAAAGGGGTACTGAACACTGAAGCTTTCTTT
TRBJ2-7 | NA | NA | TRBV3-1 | CASSHDKAKQYF | TGTGCCAGCAGCCACGACAAAGCCAAGCAGTACTTC
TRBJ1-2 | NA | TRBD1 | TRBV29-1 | CSAPDRAFYGYTF | TGCAGCGCCCCGGACAGGGCTTTCTATGGCTACACCTTC
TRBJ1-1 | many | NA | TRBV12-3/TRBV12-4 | CASSLQDMNTEAFF | TGTGCCAGCAGTTTACAGGACATGAACACTGAAGCTTTCTTT
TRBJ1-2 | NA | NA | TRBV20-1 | CSARSSGQTNYGYTF | TGCAGTGCTAGGAGCTCCGGGCAGACCAACTATGGCTACACCTTC
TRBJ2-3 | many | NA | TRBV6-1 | CATGTERTDTQYF | TGTGCCACCGGGACTGAACGCACAGATACGCAGTATTTT
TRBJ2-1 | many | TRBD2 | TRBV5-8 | CASSLAAGGFNEQFF | TGTGCCAGCAGCTTGGCCGCGGGGGGATTCAATGAGCAGTTCTTC
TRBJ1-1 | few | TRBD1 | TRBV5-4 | CASSRDRWTEAFF | TGTGCCAGCAGCAGGGACAGGTGGACTGAAGCTTTCTTT
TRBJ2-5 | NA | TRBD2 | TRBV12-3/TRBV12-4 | CASSSPGLASGTQYF | TGTGCCAGCAGTTCCCCGGGACTAGCATCGGGGACCCAGTACTTC
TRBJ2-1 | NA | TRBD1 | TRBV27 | CASAIQGASSYNEQFF | TGTGCCAGCGCTATTCAGGGGGCCAGCTCCTACAATGAGCAGTTCTTC
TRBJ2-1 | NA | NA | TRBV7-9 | CASSFTPGMGYNEQFF | TGTGCCAGCAGCTTTACCCCGGGGATGGGATACAATGAGCAGTTCTTC
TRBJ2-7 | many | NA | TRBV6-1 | CASGVLPQGPYEQYF | TGTGCCAGCGGGGTCCTTCCTCAGGGACCCTACGAGCAGTACTTC
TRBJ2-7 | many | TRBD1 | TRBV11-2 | CASSFSYRGNEQYF | TGTGCCAGCAGCTTTTCCTACAGGGGCAACGAGCAGTACTTC
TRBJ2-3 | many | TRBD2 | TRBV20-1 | CSASTSGRAQDTQYF | TGCAGTGCATCAACTAGCGGGAGGGCCCAAGATACGCAGTATTTT
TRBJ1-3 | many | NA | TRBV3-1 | CASSQEGGNTIYF | TGTGCCAGCAGCCAAGAAGGCGGAAACACCATATATTTT
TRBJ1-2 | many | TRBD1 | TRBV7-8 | CASSLRDRVGYTF | TGTGCCAGCAGCCTCCGGGACAGGGTTGGCTACACCTTC
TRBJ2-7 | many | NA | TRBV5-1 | CASSPGQARPYEQYF | TGCGCCAGCAGCCCGGGGCAGGCCAGGCCCTACGAGCAGTACTTC
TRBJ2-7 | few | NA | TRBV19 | CASSIKRTDAYEQYF | TGTGCCAGTAGTATAAAGAGGACAGACGCCTACGAGCAGTACTTC
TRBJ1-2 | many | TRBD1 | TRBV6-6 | CASSYDGQAGTYTF | TGTGCCAGCAGTTACGACGGACAGGCCGGGACCTACACCTTC
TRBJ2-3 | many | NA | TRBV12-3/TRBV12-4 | CASSRDRFTDTQYF | TGTGCCAGCAGCCGGGACCGTTTCACAGATACGCAGTATTTT
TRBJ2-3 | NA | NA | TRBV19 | CASSADTYTDTQYF | TGTGCCAGTAGTGCCGACACCTACACAGATACGCAGTATTTT
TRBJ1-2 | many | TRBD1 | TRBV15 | CATSRGKGTGNGYTF | TGTGCCACCAGCAGAGGAAAAGGGACAGGGAACGGCTACACCTTC
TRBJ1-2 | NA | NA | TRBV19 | CASSSQADYGYTF | TGTGCCAGTAGTAGTCAGGCTGACTATGGCTACACCTTC
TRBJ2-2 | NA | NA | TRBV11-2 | CASRGLRATGELFF | TGTGCCAGCAGGGGCCTCCGGGCCACCGGGGAGCTGTTTTTT
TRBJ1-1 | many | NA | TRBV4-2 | CASSQVSGRETEAFF | TGTGCCAGCAGCCAAGTATCGGGCAGAGAGACTGAAGCTTTCTTT
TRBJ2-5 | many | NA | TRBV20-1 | CSARGVPPGETQYF | TGCAGTGCTAGAGGTGTGCCCCCAGGGGAGACCCAGTACTTC
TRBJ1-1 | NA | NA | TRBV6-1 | CASRRDKEAFF | TGTGCCAGCAGGAGGGACAAAGAAGCTTTCTTT
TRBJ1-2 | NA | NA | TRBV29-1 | CSVEFQGIRGYTF | TGCAGCGTTGAGTTCCAGGGAATACGCGGCTACACCTTC
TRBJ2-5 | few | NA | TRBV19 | CASNSRDFKETQYF | TGTGCCAGTAACTCCCGGGACTTTAAAGAGACCCAGTACTTC
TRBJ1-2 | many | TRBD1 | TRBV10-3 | CAISESTTGSHGYTF | TGTGCCATCAGTGAGTCGACGACAGGGAGCCATGGCTACACCTTC
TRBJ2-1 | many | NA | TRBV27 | CASSWAHSYNEQFF | TGTGCCAGCAGTTGGGCCCACTCCTACAATGAGCAGTTCTTC
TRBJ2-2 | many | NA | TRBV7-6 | CASSFRGRITGELFF | TGTGCCAGCAGCTTCCGCGGCAGGATCACCGGGGAGCTGTTTTTT
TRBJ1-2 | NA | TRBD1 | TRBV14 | CASSPSKLDRDYGYTF | TGTGCCAGCAGCCCTTCGAAACTAGACAGGGACTATGGCTACACCTTC
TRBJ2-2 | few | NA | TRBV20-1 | CSGLGGGLNTGELFF | TGCAGTGGCCTCGGGGGAGGACTGAACACCGGGGAGCTGTTTTTT
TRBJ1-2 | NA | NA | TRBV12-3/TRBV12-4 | CASSFQGPNGYTF | TGTGCCAGCAGTTTCCAGGGGCCAAATGGCTACACCTTC
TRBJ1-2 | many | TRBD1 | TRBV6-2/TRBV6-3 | CASSYSSEAGGYGYTF | TGTGCCAGCAGTTACTCGAGCGAGGCAGGGGGCTATGGCTACACCTTC